These T cell receptor beta chains were read from a single sample in a study of blood T cell repertoires in COVID-19. The repertoire was sequenced with immunoSEQ multiplex PCR; TCRdb's copy has only in-frame clones and lacks some. The data hold about 40,000 clones, with around four fifths observed a single time. The specimen was peripheral blood. These receptors all stem from a man aged 45-60 years with active COVID-19. CDR3s include the opening cysteine and the closing phenylalanine or tryptophan. A D gene is named only where the DNA matches it firmly. Some rows have no size entry. The others give once, few or many, or a class for an expanded clone.

. | TRBJ2-2 | . | TRBV6-5 | TGTGCCAGCAGTTATAACTCCAACACCGGGGAGCTGTTTTTT | CASSYNSNTGELFF
TRBD2 | TRBJ2-1 | . | TRBV4-1 | TGCGCCAGCAGCCCTATACAGCGGGGTTCAACTTACAATGAGCAGTTCTTC | CASSPIQRGSTYNEQFF
. | TRBJ2-5 | . | TRBV11-3 | TGTGCCAGCAGCCTGGACGGAGGGCAAGAGACCCAGTACTTC | CASSLDGGQETQYF
. | TRBJ2-4 | . | TRBV4-2 | TGTGCCAGCAGCCAAGAATCAGGGATTAAAAACATTCAGTACTTC | CASSQESGIKNIQYF
. | TRBJ2-3 | . | TRBV29-1 | TGCAGCGTTGCTCCGGGGGATACGCAGTATTTT | CSVAPGDTQYF
. | TRBJ2-1 | . | TRBV19 | TGTGCCAGTAGTCCTCCCGGGCGGGGCTCCTACAATGAGCAGTTCTTC | CASSPPGRGSYNEQFF
. | TRBJ2-5 | . | TRBV5-1 | TGCGCCAGCCAACGATCACTTCAAGAGACCCAGTACTTC | CASQRSLQETQYF
. | TRBJ2-3 | . | TRBV5-1 | TGCGCCAGCAGCTTGGAGCCACGCGGCACAGATACGCAGTATTTT | CASSLEPRGTDTQYF
TRBD2 | TRBJ2-7 | . | TRBV15 | TGTGCCACCAGCAGAGGACTAGCCTTCGAGCAGTACTTC | CATSRGLAFEQYF
TRBD1 | TRBJ2-7 | . | TRBV4-1 | TGCGCCAGCAGCCAGGGCGGGGTAAGGGACAGGGAGAGTTACGAGCAGTACTTC | CASSQGGVRDRESYEQYF
. | TRBJ2-5 | . | TRBV9 | TGTGCCAGCAGCGTCTCCCCCCAAGAGACCCAGTACTTC | CASSVSPQETQYF
TRBD2 | TRBJ2-5 | . | TRBV25-1 | TGTGCCAGCAGTAATCCAGGGAGGGGCGGAGAGACCCAGTACTTC | CASSNPGRGGETQYF
. | TRBJ2-3 | . | TRBV7-3 | TGTGCCAGCAGCCCTCAGGAGGGACCGGCGGATACGCAGTATTTT | CASSPQEGPADTQYF
TRBD2 | TRBJ2-6 | . | TRBV6-2/TRBV6-3 | TGTGCCAGCAGTTACAGGGGTTATGGACTAGCTTTTGGGGCCAACGTCCTGACTTTC | CASSYRGYGLAFGANVLTF
TRBD1 | TRBJ2-1 | . | TRBV15 | TGTGCCACCAGCAGAGATGAATTCCCGGGACAGGGATACAATGAGCAGTTCTTC | CATSRDEFPGQGYNEQFF
. | TRBJ2-1 | . | TRBV3-1/TRBV3-2 | TGTGCCAGCAGCCAAGAATTAATAACCTACAATGAGCAGTTCTTC | CASSQELITYNEQFF
. | TRBJ2-1 | . | TRBV5-6 | TGTGCCAGCAGCTTTGGCGCTAGCGCACGCAACAATGAGCAGTTCTTC | CASSFGASARNNEQFF
TRBD1 | TRBJ2-1 | . | TRBV6-5 | TGTGCCAGCAACCGCCCGGGACAGGGTAACAATGAGCAGTTCTTC | CASNRPGQGNNEQFF
. | TRBJ1-3 | few | TRBV12-5 | TGTGCTAGTGGTTTGGGCGTCTCTGGAAACACCATATATTTT | CASGLGVSGNTIYF
TRBD1 | TRBJ1-1 | . | TRBV7-9 | TGTGCCAGCAGATCGGGACAGAACATGAACACTGAAGCTTTCTTT | CASRSGQNMNTEAFF
. | TRBJ1-1 | once | TRBV27 | TGTGCCAGCAGTTTGGGGGGATATAACACTGAAGCTTTCTTT | CASSLGGYNTEAFF
. | TRBJ2-3 | few | TRBV9 | TGTGCCAGCAGCGTAGGTGGCGGCCGTGCGGATACGCAGTATTTT | CASSVGGGRADTQYF
. | TRBJ2-1 | . | TRBV7-9 | TGTGCCAGCAGCCACGCCTTGACAGTTTACAATGAGCAGTTCTTC | CASSHALTVYNEQFF
TRBD1 | TRBJ2-7 | . | TRBV27 | TGTGCCAGCAGTTCCTATGGACAGGGAAAGACGTACGAGCAGTACTTC | CASSSYGQGKTYEQYF
TRBD1 | TRBJ1-4 | . | TRBV19 | TGTGCCAGTAGTATACCTCTCCAGACAGGGCCTAATGAAAAACTGTTTTTT | CASSIPLQTGPNEKLFF
TRBD1 | TRBJ2-7 | . | TRBV11-3 | TGTGCCAGCAGCTTATGGGGACAGGTCTCCTACGAGCAGTACTTC | CASSLWGQVSYEQYF
. | TRBJ1-2 | . | TRBV4-3 | TGCGCCAGCAGCCAGACACCCCAGGGTACCTATGGCTACACCTTC | CASSQTPQGTYGYTF
. | TRBJ1-4 | once | TRBV19 | TGTGCCAGTAGTATGGGGGACACCTGGGAAAAACTGTTTTTT | CASSMGDTWEKLFF
TRBD1 | TRBJ1-1 | . | TRBV7-9 | TGTGCCAGCAGCGCAGGGGGCGGCACTGAAGCTTTCTTT | CASSAGGGTEAFF
. | TRBJ1-6 | . | TRBV5-1 | TGCGCCAGCAGCTTGGGCGATCTCAATTCACCCCTCCACTTT | CASSLGDLNSPLHF
TRBD1 | TRBJ2-3 | . | TRBV7-2 | TGTGCCAGCAGCTTAAAACGGGACAGATCCGATACGCAGTATTTT | CASSLKRDRSDTQYF
TRBD1 | TRBJ1-1 | . | TRBV7-8 | TGTGCCAGCAGCTTAGCGCGAGTCGGCAGGGGGCGTCGGATGAACACTGAAGCTTTCTTT | CASSLARVGRGRRMNTEAFF
. | TRBJ2-3 | few | TRBV6-4 | TGTGCCAGCAGTGATGGGGGGGCGGCAGATACGCAGTATTTT | CASSDGGAADTQYF
. | TRBJ2-7 | . | TRBV7-2 | TGTGCCAGCAGCTTGCCCGCCCGGACAGCAAACGAGCAGTACTTC | CASSLPARTANEQYF
TRBD2 | TRBJ2-5 | . | TRBV7-9 | TGTGCCGGCGGACCCGGGGGGGAGACCCAGTACTTC | CAGGPGGETQYF
. | TRBJ1-5 | . | TRBV2 | TGTGCCAGCAGTGGACAGTTTAATCAGCCCCAGCATTTT | CASSGQFNQPQHF
TRBD1 | TRBJ1-1 | . | TRBV12-5 | TGTGCTAGTGGTTCGGTACACACAGGGGGCTGGACTGAAGCTTTCTTT | CASGSVHTGGWTEAFF
TRBD1 | TRBJ1-2 | . | TRBV6-5 | TGTGCCAGCAGTACAGGGGGCGATGGCTACACCTTC | CASSTGGDGYTF
TRBD1 | TRBJ2-7 | . | TRBV11-1 | TGTGCCAGCAGCTTCGGGACAGGGGTGGGCTCCTACGAGCAGTACTTC | CASSFGTGVGSYEQYF
. | TRBJ2-1 | . | TRBV4-3 | TGCGCCAGCAGCCAAGATTCTCCGAGCTCCTACAATGAGCAGTTCTTC | CASSQDSPSSYNEQFF
. | TRBJ1-1 | . | TRBV7-2 | TGTGCCAGCAGCTTACAGGGAGGCACTGAAGCTTTCTTT | CASSLQGGTEAFF
TRBD2 | TRBJ2-1 | medium-sized | TRBV18 | TGTGCCAGCTCCCGACCGAGACTAGCGAGCTCCTACAATGAGCAGTTCTTC | CASSRPRLASSYNEQFF
. | TRBJ2-5 | . | TRBV5-4 | TGTGCCAGCAGCTTGGGGACAGAAATTAACCAAGAGACCCAGTACTTC | CASSLGTEINQETQYF
. | TRBJ2-3 | . | TRBV5-4 | TGTGCCAGCAGCCCGTCCGCGGGGCGCACAGATACGCAGTATTTT | CASSPSAGRTDTQYF
TRBD2 | TRBJ2-1 | . | TRBV19 | TGTGCCAGTAGTACCCGCGGGAGGTTTAATGAGCAGTTCTTC | CASSTRGRFNEQFF
TRBD1 | TRBJ2-7 | . | TRBV5-1 | TGCGCCAGCAGACAGGGGATATACGAGCAGTACTTC | CASRQGIYEQYF
. | TRBJ1-6 | . | TRBV18 | TGTGCCAGCTCACCCCCGGGATCTCCCCTCTCACCCCTCCACTTT | CASSPPGSPLSPLHF
TRBD2 | TRBJ2-4 | . | TRBV19 | TGTGCCAGTAGTATTCAGCGGGGCCTAGCCAAAAACATTCAGTACTTC | CASSIQRGLAKNIQYF
. | TRBJ2-7 | few | TRBV20-1 | TGCAGTGCTAGTCTTAGCTCCTACGAGCAGTACTTC | CSASLSSYEQYF
. | TRBJ2-7 | . | TRBV7-9 | TGTGCCAGCAGCTTAGTTTCCTACTACGAGCAGTACTTC | CASSLVSYYEQYF
. | TRBJ2-4 | . | TRBV28 | TGTGCCAGCAGTTTGGACATAGAAAACATTCAGTACTTC | CASSLDIENIQYF
. | TRBJ2-3 | . | TRBV11-3 | TGTGCCAGCTCGGAGTGGGGCACAGATACGCAGTATTTT | CASSEWGTDTQYF
. | TRBJ2-6 | . | TRBV11-3 | TGTGCCAGCAGCACCTGGGACTGGATTGACTCTGGGGCCAACGTCCTGACTTTC | CASSTWDWIDSGANVLTF
TRBD1 | TRBJ1-5 | . | TRBV28 | TGTGCCAGCAGTGGACTGGGACAGGGAAATCAGCCCCAGCATTTT | CASSGLGQGNQPQHF
TRBD1 | TRBJ2-7 | . | TRBV11-1 | TGTGCCAGCAGCCCCCCGGACAGGCGCGACGAGCAGTACTTC | CASSPPDRRDEQYF
TRBD1 | TRBJ1-6 | . | TRBV3-1/TRBV3-2 | TGTGCCAGCAGCCAGGGACAGAGCTCCTATAATTCACCCCTCCACTTT | CASSQGQSSYNSPLHF
TRBD1 | TRBJ2-7 | . | TRBV12-3/TRBV12-4 | TGTGCCAGCAGTCGGACAGGACCCTACGAGCAGTACTTC | CASSRTGPYEQYF
TRBD1 | TRBJ1-2 | . | TRBV7-3 | TGTGCCAGCAGCCCGGACAGGGACCATGGCTACACCTTC | CASSPDRDHGYTF
. | TRBJ2-7 | . | TRBV28 | TGTGCCAGCAAGGGGGTCGAGGACGAGCAGTACTTC | CASKGVEDEQYF